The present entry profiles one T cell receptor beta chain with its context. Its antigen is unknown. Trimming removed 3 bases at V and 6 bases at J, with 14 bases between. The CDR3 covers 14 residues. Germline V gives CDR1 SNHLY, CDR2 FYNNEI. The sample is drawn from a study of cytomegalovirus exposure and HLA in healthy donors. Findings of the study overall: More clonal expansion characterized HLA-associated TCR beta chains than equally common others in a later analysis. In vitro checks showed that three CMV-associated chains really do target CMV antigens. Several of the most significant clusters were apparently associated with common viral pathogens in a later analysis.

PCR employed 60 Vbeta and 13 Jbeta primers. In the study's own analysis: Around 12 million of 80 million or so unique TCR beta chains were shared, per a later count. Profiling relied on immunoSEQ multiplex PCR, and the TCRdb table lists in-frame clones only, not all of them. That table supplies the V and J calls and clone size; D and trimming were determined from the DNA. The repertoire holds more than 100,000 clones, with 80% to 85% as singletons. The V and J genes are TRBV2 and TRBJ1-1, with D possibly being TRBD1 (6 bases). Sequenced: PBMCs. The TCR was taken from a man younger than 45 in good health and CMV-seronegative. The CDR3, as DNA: TGTGCCAGCAGTGACCCACAGGGTTTAGCTGAAGCTTTCTTT. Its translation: CASSDPQGLAEAFF. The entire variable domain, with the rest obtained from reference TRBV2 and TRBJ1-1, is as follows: EPEVTQTPSHQVTQMGQEVILRCVPISNHLYFYWYRQILGQKVEFLVSFYNNEISEKSEIFDDQFSVERPDGSNFTLKIRSTKLEDSAMYFCASSDPQGLAEAFFGQGTRLTVV.